Listed below are T cell receptor beta chains from one sample, sequenced in a study of identical twins. From the 5' RACE reads, TCRdb called clonotypes with MiXCR, one entry per CDR3 protein. The sample comprises some 1,700,000 distinct CDR3 sequences, about 30% of which are singletons, and about 0.27% rests with the top ten. The sequenced sample was cord blood. The source of these receptors is a newborn girl in good health. Both conserved end residues are part of each CDR3. D genes are given only for firm matches. Clone size is not always given. Where it is, it says once, few, many or a class for expanded clones.

TRBJ2-3	TRBD2	many	TRBV29-1	TGCAGCCTGGGGGGTAGCGGGAGCCCCACAGATACGCAGTATTTT	CSLGGSGSPTDTQYF
TRBJ1-1	NA	NA	TRBV28	TGTGCCAGCAGTACTACCTGGGGGAACACTGAAGCTTTCTTT	CASSTTWGNTEAFF
TRBJ2-5	NA	few	TRBV4-1	TGCGCCAGCAGCCACCTGACAACCCTTCAAGAGACCCAGTACTTC	CASSHLTTLQETQYF
TRBJ2-6	NA	many	TRBV12-3/TRBV12-4	TGTGCCAGCAGTTTCGCCTCTGGGGCCAACGTCCTGACTTTC	CASSFASGANVLTF
TRBJ2-7	NA	many	TRBV29-1	TGCAGCGTTGTAGTCAGGGCCCTCTCCTACGAGCAGTACTTC	CSVVVRALSYEQYF
TRBJ2-3	TRBD1	NA	TRBV29-1	TGCAGCGTTCGGCGGGACAGGGGCACAGATACGCAGTATTTT	CSVRRDRGTDTQYF
TRBJ2-1	TRBD2	many	TRBV27	TGTGCCAGCAGTTTTCTAGCGGGAGTCTACAATGAGCAGTTCTTC	CASSFLAGVYNEQFF
TRBJ2-1	NA	few	TRBV6-1	TGTGCCAGCAGTACCGGGGGCCACGGTAATGAGCAGTTCTTC	CASSTGGHGNEQFF
TRBJ2-3	NA	many	TRBV20-1	TGCAGGTCCAGGGCTCTCTCAGATACGCAGTATTTT	CRSRALSDTQYF
TRBJ2-3	TRBD2	NA	TRBV29-1	TGCAGCGTTGACGGGACTAGCGGTAGCACAGATACGCGGTATTTT	CSVDGTSGSTDTRYF
TRBJ2-3	TRBD1	NA	TRBV18	TGTGCCAGCTCACCACCGGACAGGGGCGGTACTCACACAGATACGCAGTATTTT	CASSPPDRGGTHTDTQYF
TRBJ2-1	NA	NA	TRBV5-1	TGCGCCAGCAGCTTGCCAGGGGGGCTTTGCAATGAGCAGTTCTTC	CASSLPGGLCNEQFF
TRBJ2-3	NA	many	TRBV29-1	TGCAGCGTTCACCTCCCCTTCAGGTATACGCAGTATTTT	CSVHLPFRYTQYF
TRBJ2-6	TRBD1	NA	TRBV6-2/TRBV6-3	TGTGCCAGCAGCCGGACAGGTCGGGGGGCCAACGTCCTGACTTTC	CASSRTGRGANVLTF
TRBJ2-3	NA	few	TRBV6-6	TGTGCCAGCAGTTACTCGATATTCGGGGGACGCACAGATACGCAGTATTTT	CASSYSIFGGRTDTQYF
TRBJ2-7	TRBD2	many	TRBV7-2	TGTGCCAGCAGCTTACTCGGGGGGGCCTACGAGCAGTACTTC	CASSLLGGAYEQYF
TRBJ2-7	NA	few	TRBV20-1	TGCAGTGCCGGGCTTTTCTACGAGCAGTACTTC	CSAGLFYEQYF
TRBJ2-7	NA	few	TRBV5-1	TGCGCCAGCAGCTTGAGAGGCGGACCGGCCTACGAGCAGTACTTC	CASSLRGGPAYEQYF
TRBJ2-1	NA	NA	TRBV28	TGTGCCAGCAGTTCCCCTGTAGTAGCGCCTAACAATGAGCAGTTCTTC	CASSSPVVAPNNEQFF
TRBJ2-3	TRBD1	few	TRBV5-1	TGCGCCAGCAGCTTTGTCGGGACAGGCCCCACAGATACGCAGTATTTT	CASSFVGTGPTDTQYF
TRBJ2-7	NA	NA	TRBV21-1	TGTGCCAGCAGCAAAAAAAGGGACAGGGCCTGCGAGCAGTACTTC	CASSKKRDRACEQYF
TRBJ1-6	TRBD1	NA	TRBV5-6	TGTGCCAGCAGCTTTACAGGGGGCTTCTGGAGCTCCTATAATTCACCCCTCCACTTT	CASSFTGGFWSSYNSPLHF
TRBJ2-7	NA	NA	TRBV4-1	TGCGCCAGCAGCCAAGAACCCTTGGACGAGCAGTACTTC	CASSQEPLDEQYF
TRBJ2-6	NA	NA	TRBV2	TGTGCCAGCAGTCCCAGGGGCCGGATCTCTGGGGCCAACGTCCTGACTTTC	CASSPRGRISGANVLTF
TRBJ2-5	NA	NA	TRBV20-1	TGCAGTGCTAGAGAAGGGATCAGGGAGACCCAGTACTTC	CSAREGIRETQYF
TRBJ2-1	TRBD2	NA	TRBV6-1	TGTGCCAGCATTTTCCGATTCGGACTAGCGAACAATGAGCAGTTCTTC	CASIFRFGLANNEQFF
TRBJ2-5	TRBD2	many	TRBV28	TGTGCCAGCAGTCCCCGACTAAGTGTGTCATCCCGACTAGCGGGAGCCGTTGAGACCCAGTACTTC	CASSPRLSVSSRLAGAVETQYF
TRBJ2-1	NA	few	TRBV7-9	TGTGCCAGCAGCGGGGACCGAACCTACAATGAGCAGTTCTTC	CASSGDRTYNEQFF
TRBJ2-3	NA	NA	TRBV7-2	TGTGCCAGCAGCCCTTCTCGGGTAATCAGCACAGATACGCAGTATTTT	CASSPSRVISTDTQYF
TRBJ2-7	TRBD2	NA	TRBV7-2	TGTGCCAGCAGCTTACGGCGGGGGGCCACCTACGAGCAGTACTTC	CASSLRRGATYEQYF
TRBJ2-1	NA	NA	TRBV3-1	TGTGCCAGCAGCCAGCTGGGGGGCCGTACTAACGAGCAGTTCTTC	CASSQLGGRTNEQFF
TRBJ2-1	TRBD2	NA	TRBV3-1	TGTGCCAGCAGCCAAGAGGAGGGGGGACTAGCGGCGTACAATGAGCGGTTCTTC	CASSQEEGGLAAYNERFF
TRBJ1-6	NA	few	TRBV28	TGTGCCAGCAGTTTATCAGCGGGGGCGAATTCACCCCTCCACTTT	CASSLSAGANSPLHF
TRBJ2-1	TRBD2	few	TRBV5-1	TGCGCCAGCAGCTTTTTTCGGGGGGGCGGTTTCAATGAGCAGTTCTTC	CASSFFRGGGFNEQFF
TRBJ1-4	NA	few	TRBV5-1	TGCGCCAGCAGCTTGAAGGCAACTAATGAAAAACTGTTTTTT	CASSLKATNEKLFF
TRBJ2-1	NA	few	TRBV29-1	TGCAGCGCAACACTAGCAGACCTTACAAATGAGCAGTTCTTC	CSATLADLTNEQFF
TRBJ2-3	TRBD1	NA	TRBV24-1	TGTGCCACCAGTGACCCCGGGACAGGGATAAGAGATACGCAGTATTTT	CATSDPGTGIRDTQYF
TRBJ1-1	NA	few	TRBV6-6	TGTGCCAGCAGTTACTCGTTAACAGGGAACACTGAAGCTTTCTTT	CASSYSLTGNTEAFF
TRBJ2-7	NA	NA	TRBV2	TGTGCCAGCACCGGGTTGGGCTACGAGCAGTACTTC	CASTGLGYEQYF
TRBJ2-4	NA	NA	TRBV20-1	TGCAGTGCCAAGGGGGGAGGGGCCAACATTCAGTACTTC	CSAKGGGANIQYF
TRBJ1-2	NA	many	TRBV5-1	TGTGCCAGCAGTTTAACAGGGAGTGACTATGGCTACACCTTC	CASSLTGSDYGYTF
TRBJ1-6	NA	NA	TRBV29-1	TGCAGCGTTGCTCAGGGCAGGGGTTCACCCCTCCACTTT	CSVAQGRGSPLHF
TRBJ2-1	NA	NA	TRBV2	TGTGCCAGCAACTCGGAGGCGGGGTGGTCCTACAATGAGCAGTTCTTC	CASNSEAGWSYNEQFF
TRBJ2-7	NA	few	TRBV12-3/TRBV12-4	TGTGCCAGCAGTCCCCTATACTACGAGCAGTACTTC	CASSPLYYEQYF
TRBJ2-2	TRBD2	once	TRBV5-1	TGCGCCAGCAGCTTGGCCTCTAGCGGGAACTACCCGAACACCGGGGAGCTGTTTTTT	CASSLASSGNYPNTGELFF
TRBJ1-5	NA	few	TRBV21-1	TGTGCCAGCAGCAAGGGAGGGCCCAATCAGCCCCAGCATTTT	CASSKGGPNQPQHF
TRBJ2-6	TRBD1	few	TRBV12-3/TRBV12-4	TGTGCCAGCCGGACAGGGTCCTCTGGGGCCAACGTCCTGACTTTC	CASRTGSSGANVLTF
TRBJ1-5	TRBD1	few	TRBV12-3/TRBV12-4	TGTGCCAGCAGTTTAGCGCTCTACAGGGGTAGCAATCAGCCCCAGCATTTT	CASSLALYRGSNQPQHF
TRBJ2-7	TRBD1	NA	TRBV28	TGTGCCAGCAGCTCGGGACAGGGAGGCTTTAGGTACGAGCAGTACTTC	CASSSGQGGFRYEQYF